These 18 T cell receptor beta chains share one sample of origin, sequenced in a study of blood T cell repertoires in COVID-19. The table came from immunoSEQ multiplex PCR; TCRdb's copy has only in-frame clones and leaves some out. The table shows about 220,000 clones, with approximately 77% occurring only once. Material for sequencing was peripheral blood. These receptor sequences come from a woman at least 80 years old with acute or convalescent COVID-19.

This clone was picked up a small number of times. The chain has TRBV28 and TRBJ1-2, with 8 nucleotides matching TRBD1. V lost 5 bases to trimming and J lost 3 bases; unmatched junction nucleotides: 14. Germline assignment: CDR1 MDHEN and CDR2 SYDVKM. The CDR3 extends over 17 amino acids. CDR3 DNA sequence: TGTGCCAGCAGTCCGAGACAGGGGTCCGTTCTGTACTATGGCTACACCTTC. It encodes CASSPRQGSVLYYGYTF.

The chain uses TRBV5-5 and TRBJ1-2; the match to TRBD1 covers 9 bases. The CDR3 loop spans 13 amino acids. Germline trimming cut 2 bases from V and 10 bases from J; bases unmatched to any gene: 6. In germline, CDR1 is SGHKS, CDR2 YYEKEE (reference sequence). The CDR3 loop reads CASSLTGTGYYTF. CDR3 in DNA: TGTGCCAGCAGCTTAACCGGGACAGGGTACTACACCTTC.

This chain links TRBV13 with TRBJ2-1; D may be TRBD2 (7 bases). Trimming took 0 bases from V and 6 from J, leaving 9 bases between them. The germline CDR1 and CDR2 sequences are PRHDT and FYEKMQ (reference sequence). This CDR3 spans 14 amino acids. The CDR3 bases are TGTGCCAGCAGCTTAGGGCGGGGGCTCAATGAGCAGTTCTTC. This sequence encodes CASSLGRGLNEQFF.

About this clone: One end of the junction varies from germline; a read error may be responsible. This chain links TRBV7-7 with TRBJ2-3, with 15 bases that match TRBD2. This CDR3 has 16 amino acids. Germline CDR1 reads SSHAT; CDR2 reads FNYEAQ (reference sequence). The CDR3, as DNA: TGTGCTAGCAGCTGGGGACTAGCGGGGGGAACAGATACGCAGTATTTT. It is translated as CASSWGLAGGTDTQYF.

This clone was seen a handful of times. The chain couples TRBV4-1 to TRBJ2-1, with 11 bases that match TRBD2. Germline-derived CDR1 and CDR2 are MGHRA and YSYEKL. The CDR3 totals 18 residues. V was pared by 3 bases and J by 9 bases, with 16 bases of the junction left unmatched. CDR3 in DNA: TGCGCCAGCAGCCATCTCGGGACTAGCGGACGTCTCAGGGGTGAGCAGTTCTTC. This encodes CASSHLGTSGRLRGEQFF.

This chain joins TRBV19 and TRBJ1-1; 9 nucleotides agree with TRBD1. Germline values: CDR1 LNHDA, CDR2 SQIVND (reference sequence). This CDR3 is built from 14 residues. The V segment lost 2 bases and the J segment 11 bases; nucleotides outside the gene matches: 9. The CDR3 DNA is TGTGCCAGTAGTATATCCCCCGGGACAGGGACGGCTTTCTTT. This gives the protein CASSISPGTGTAFF.

As DNA, the CDR3 is TGTGCCAGCAGTTACTCAGGGCCAGGGGCTGGCTACACCTTC. Its protein product is CASSYSGPGAGYTF. J is TRBJ1-2 and V is TRBV6-5; the D gene is possibly TRBD1 (6 bases). From germline, CDR1 is MNHEY and CDR2 SVGAGI. V lost 0 bases and J 7 bases, leaving 12 bases between the germline ends. This CDR3 comprises 14 residues.

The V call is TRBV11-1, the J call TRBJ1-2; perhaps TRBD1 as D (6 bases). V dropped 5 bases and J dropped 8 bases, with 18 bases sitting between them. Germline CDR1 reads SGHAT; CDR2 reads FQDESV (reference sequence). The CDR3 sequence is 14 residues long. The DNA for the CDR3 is TGTGCCAGCAGCCGGCCCCCAGGGGTCGGGGGCTACACCTTC. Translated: CASSRPPGVGGYTF.

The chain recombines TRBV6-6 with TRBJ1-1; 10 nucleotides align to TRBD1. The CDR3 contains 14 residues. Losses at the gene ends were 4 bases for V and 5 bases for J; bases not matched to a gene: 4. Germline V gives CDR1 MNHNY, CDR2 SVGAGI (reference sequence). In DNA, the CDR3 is TGTGCCAGCAGTTGGGGACAGGGGAGGACTGAAGCTTTCTTT. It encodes CASSWGQGRTEAFF.

The CDR3 region has the DNA TGTGCCAGCAGTTATCTGGGACAGAGAAACACCGGGGAGCTGTTTTTT. It encodes CASSYLGQRNTGELFF. The rearrangement links TRBV5-6 to TRBJ2-2; 7 positions match TRBD1. This CDR3 region has 16 residues. CDR1 and CDR2 from the germline V gene are SGHDT and YYEEEE. V shed 5 bases, J shed 2 bases, and the junction held 9 bases outside the gene matches.

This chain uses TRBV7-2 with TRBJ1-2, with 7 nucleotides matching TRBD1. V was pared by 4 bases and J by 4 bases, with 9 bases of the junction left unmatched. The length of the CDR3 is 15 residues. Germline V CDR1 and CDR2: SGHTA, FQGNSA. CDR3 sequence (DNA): TGTGCCAGCAGCTCCCACAGGGGTTTAGGCTATGGCTACACCTTC. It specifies CASSSHRGLGYGYTF.

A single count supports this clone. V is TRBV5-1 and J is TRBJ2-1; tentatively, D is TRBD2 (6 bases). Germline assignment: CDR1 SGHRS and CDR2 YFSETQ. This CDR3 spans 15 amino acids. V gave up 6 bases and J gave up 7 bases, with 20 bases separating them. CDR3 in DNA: TGCGCCAGCACACAAGTGGGGCCTCGGGGGAATGAGCAGTTCTTC. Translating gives CASTQVGPRGNEQFF.

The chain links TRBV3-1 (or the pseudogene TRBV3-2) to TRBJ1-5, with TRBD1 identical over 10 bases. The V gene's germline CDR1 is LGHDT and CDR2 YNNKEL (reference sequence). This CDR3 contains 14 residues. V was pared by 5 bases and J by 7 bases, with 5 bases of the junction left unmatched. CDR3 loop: CASSSRDRGQPQHF. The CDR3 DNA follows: TGTGCCAGCAGCTCCCGGGACAGGGGACAGCCCCAGCATTTT.

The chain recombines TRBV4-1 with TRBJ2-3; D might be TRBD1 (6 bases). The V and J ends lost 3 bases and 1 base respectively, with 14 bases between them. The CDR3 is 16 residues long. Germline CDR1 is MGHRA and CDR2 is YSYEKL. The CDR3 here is CASSQLPGQGTDTQYF. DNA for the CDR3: TGCGCCAGCAGCCAGCTACCGGGACAAGGCACAGATACGCAGTATTTT.

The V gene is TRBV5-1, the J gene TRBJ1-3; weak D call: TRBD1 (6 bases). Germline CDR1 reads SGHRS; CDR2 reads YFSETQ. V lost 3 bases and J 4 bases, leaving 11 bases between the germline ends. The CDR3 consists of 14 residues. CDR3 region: CASSSAGQGNTIYF. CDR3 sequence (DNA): TGCGCCAGCAGCTCGGCCGGACAGGGAAACACCATATATTTT.

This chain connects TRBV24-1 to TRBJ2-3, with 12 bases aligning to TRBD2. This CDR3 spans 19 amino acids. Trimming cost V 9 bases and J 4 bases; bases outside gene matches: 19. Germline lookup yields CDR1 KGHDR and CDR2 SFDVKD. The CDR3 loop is CATGTKTWTSGKVADTQYF. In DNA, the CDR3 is TGTGCCACCGGGACTAAGACGTGGACTAGCGGGAAAGTGGCAGATACGCAGTATTTT.

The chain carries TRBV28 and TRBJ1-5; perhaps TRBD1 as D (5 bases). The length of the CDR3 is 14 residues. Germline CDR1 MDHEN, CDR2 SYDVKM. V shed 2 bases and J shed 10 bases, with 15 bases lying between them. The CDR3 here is CASSLREGRSPQHF. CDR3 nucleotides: TGTGCCAGCAGTTTACGGGAGGGGCGAAGTCCCCAGCATTTT. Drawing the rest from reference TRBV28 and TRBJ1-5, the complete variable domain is DVKVTQSSRYLVKRTGEKVFLECVQDMDHENMFWYRQDPGLGLRLIYFSYDVKMKEKGDIPEGYSVSREKKERFSLILESASTNQTSMYLCASSLREGRSPQHFGDGTRLSIL.

The DNA of the CDR3 is TGTGCCAGCAGTTTAGACTTCTATGGCTACACCTTC. Amino acids: CASSLDFYGYTF. This chain links TRBV12-3 or TRBV12-4 with TRBJ1-2; D call uncertain. V dropped 1 base and J dropped 4 bases, with 4 bases sitting between them. The CDR3 is made up of 12 amino acids.